This T cell receptor (beta chain) derives from a study of shared clonotypes between healthy human individuals (dated by TCRdb to 2018 to 2020). About the investigation overall: A couple of women and three men aged 18 to 49 years were included in the cohort. For each donor, CD4 naive and CD4 memory were each given three plates, CD8 naive was given two plates, and CD8 memory was given one plate. To estimate repertoire size and how much clonotype sharing occurs between individuals, the study deeply sequenced the blood TCR repertoires of roughly 5 healthy adults. Different laboratories and diverse techniques were used to prepare libraries and sequence TCR repertoires, to increase sequencing depth and limit assay-specific biases. Between about 0.9 and 9 billion PBMCs per donor were obtained by leukapheresis. Study-level results and caveats: Around 5.4% of naive CD4, 3.5% of naive CD8, approximately 2.2% of memory CD4, and 0.4% of memory CD8 clonotypes were shared across a few donors. Naive subsets generally had larger estimated clonotype richness than memory subsets. Compared with non-shared clonotypes, the clonotypes found in all four sorted-subset donors had higher generation probabilities. Because the study included only a small number of donors, the genetic and exposure-history diversity represented was limited. Sampling was limited to blood, and TCR repertoires in tissue likely differ from TCR repertoires in blood. Incomplete sequencing was indicated by rarefaction of sorted-subset datasets, despite the large sequencing depth. Pairwise subsampling led to the expectation that sequencing depth would affect the degree of clonotype sharing among donors.

Using the deep immunoSEQ assay, TCR CDR3 regions were amplified from genomic DNA by multiplex PCR. Extracted genomic DNA from each cell subset was distributed evenly across all wells of several immunoSEQ 96-well plates, and each plate was treated as a replicate. For sorted subsets, each replicate PCR was loaded with 200 ng genomic DNA, equivalent to roughly 30,000 T cell genomes. Purified libraries were quantified with a Qubit 3.0 fluorometer, sized on a Bioanalyzer 2100, and re-quantified with the KAPA Library Quantification kit. A separate single-read 150-cycle Illumina NextSeq 550 flow cell was used to sequence each immunoSEQ 96-well plate. The authors' analysis ran thus. The immunoSEQ output contained only junctional sequences without quality scores, so filtering could not match that applied to full-length reads. Sequences were annotated with PyIR, a Python wrapper for IgBLAST v1.9, and V/J genes and CDR3 were assigned using IMGT germline references. Any read was removed if the V/J assignment was weak (E-value above 1e-6), the CDR3 was missing, or the read contained stop codons, out-of-frame junctions, or ambiguous translated residues. V3J clonotypes were defined as sequences sharing the same inferred V gene, J gene, and CDR3 amino acid sequence. To compute the percentage overlap between repertoires, the number of shared unique clonotypes was divided by the size of the smaller repertoire. Repertoire richness was assessed with RTK rarefaction, the Chao1 estimator, and Recon v2.1 estimates of unobserved clonotypes. Generation probabilities for all TCRbeta clonotypes obtained by the gDNA method from several donors were computed using OLGA. TCRdb mirrors the immuneACCESS table, restricted to in-frame sequences. Some clones are absent from its copies; in checked studies, under half trace to an unresolved V gene, and the reason for the others is unknown. V, J and clone size derive from that table, while D and trimming were established from the DNA sequence. For this sample there are more than 2 million clones; 85% to 95% appear just once. The ten largest account for 0.13% of the sample.

The donors were healthy, HIV-negative adults with no recently reported acute infections or vaccinations. All donors were Caucasian adults living in Nashville, Tennessee, USA. CD4+ T cells were enriched through magnetic negative selection, after which naive cells were positively selected on CD45RA and the remaining negative fraction served as the memory subset. Blood was obtained by leukapheresis, after which PBMCs were separated by Ficoll-Histopaque density gradient centrifugation and cryopreserved in liquid nitrogen vapor phase. Purity and quantity of every magnetically sorted T cell population were checked by analytical flow cytometry. Genomic DNA was isolated from every sorted fraction and measured by UV absorbance on a Nanodrop 2000c. About this clone itself: No antigen is known for it. There are no base qualities to consult, and no much larger clone falls within one base.

According to the germline V gene, CDR1 reads SQVTM and CDR2 reads ANQGSEA. The CDR3 sequence holds 14 residues, the cysteine and phenylalanine included. The DNA shown is the 42-base CDR3, in frame from base 1. Between the V and J ends, shortened by 8 bases and 0 bases respectively, the junction contains 15 bases. What was sequenced was naive CD4+ T cells sorted from blood. The label giving this sample's cell subset or site can be read as: CD45RA+ positively selected. This TCR was sampled from a young man in good health. The chain joins TRBV29-1 to TRBJ2-3; TRBD2 is perhaps the D gene, given 6 matching bases. The DNA sequence is TGCAGCCTGACCCCCGGGACTAGCACAGATACGCAGTATTTT. Translated, this is CSLTPGTSTDTQYF.